The clone carrying this TCR beta chain came up once. Its target is not known. CD4+ cells were positively selected first, then anti-CD25 beads isolated CD4+CD25+ regulatory T cells. Germline-derived CDR1 and CDR2 are MNHNS and SASEGT. The CDR3 sequence is 15 residues long. Trimming shortened V by 7 bases and J by 0 bases, and 16 bases separated the two germline ends. These data come from a study of relationships among human T cell subsets. The study, taken as a whole, reports: Some CD4+CD8+ double-positive cells may remain after bead sorting. Across seven subsets, gene usage, CDR3 length and N-additions did not differ significantly.

TCR alpha and beta CDR3s were amplified from mRNA by semiquantitative ARM-PCR. Exponential amplification used communal superprimers after tagged nested gene-specific primers in ARM-PCR. TCRdb used MiXCR to reprocess the multiplex PCR reads, holding one entry per CDR3 protein. The sample contains about 14,000 distinct CDR3 sequences, about 60% of which appear only once. The TCR was taken from a man aged 40-50 years in good health. V usage is TRBV6-1 and J usage is TRBJ2-7, with D possibly TRBD2 on 6 matching bases. The sample taken for sequencing was Tregs sorted from blood. Here the CDR3 reads CASISRDSLSYEQYF. The CDR3 DNA follows: TGTGCCAGCATCTCCCGGGACTCCCTCTCCTACGAGCAGTACTTC.